Sequencing of this TCR beta chain was carried out in a study of T-cell reconstitution after alpha-beta-depleted transplantation in children (dated by TCRdb to the mid-2010s). For context, the study as a whole: Using TCR repertoire profiling, the study quantitatively followed how T-cell immune reconstitution unfolded in children after TCRalphabeta/CD19-depleted allogeneic hematopoietic cell transplantation.

Per the publication, the treatment or condition label means: allogeneic hematopoietic cell transplantation with graft depleted of TCRalphabeta T cells and CD19 B cells. TCRalphabeta/CD19-depleted allogeneic hematopoietic cell grafts were given to the transplant recipients, all of whom were children. To note about this clonotype: Its binding antigen is unknown. Per-nucleotide qualities are absent, and no much larger clonotype sits a single base away.

Broader findings and caveats from the paper: The apparently early recovery of alphabetaT-cell counts about two months after transplant reportedly depended on only several hundred rapidly expanded clones that came from non-depleted graft cells. Over subsequent months, a decline in hyperexpanded clone frequencies was noted, and after one year, T-cell counts and TCRbeta diversity were mostly ascribed to newly produced T cells. The high TCRbeta diversity at day 60 in some patients was ascribed to recipient T cells and intrathymic progenitors that had survived conditioning.

Receptors were amplified or captured by PCR. Sequencer: Illumina HiSeq 2500. To normalize quantification of the TCRbeta repertoire, the TCR libraries were built with molecular barcoding that relied on unique molecular identifiers. TCRdb's own reprocessing of the public reads used fastp at Q25 and MiXCR and kept productive beta chains. One record per CDR3 amino acid sequence lists the most common genes and DNA. For this sample there are about 900,000 distinct CDR3 sequences; about 29% appear just once. Around 30% of the sample belongs to the ten largest clones. There are 16 amino acids in the CDR3, from cysteine to phenylalanine inclusive. The sequence is cut down to CDR3 DNA, 48 bases in frame from base 1. The germline V gene encodes CDR1 MNHNS and CDR2 SASEGT. After removal of 6 bases from V and 3 bases from J, the junction retains 10 bases not matched to a gene.

The material sequenced was PBMCs, mostly from graft donor cells, taken 360 days after TCRalphabeta/CD19-depleted stem cell transplant. The rearrangement joined TRBV6-1 to TRBJ2-2; a stretch of 7 junction bases matches TRBD2. The receptor comes from a boy under two years old who had a stem cell transplant for SCID, so the T cells may come from the graft donor. The sequence in DNA is TGTGCCAGCAGCAGCCCTGCGGCGGGGGACACCGGGGAGCTGTTTTTT. Translated, this gives CASSSPAAGDTGELFF.